The 18 T cell receptor beta chains below were found in one sample sequenced in a study. Each CDR3 protein is one row after TCRdb ran MiXCR on the RT-PCR reads. This sample has hundreds of thousands of distinct CDR3 sequences, with 13% to 15% found just once. The sequencing sample was made of memory CD4+ T cells from blood. The receptor set was obtained from a female donor in good health, serving as a healthy control.

The J gene is TRBJ1-5, the V gene TRBV10-3; 8 nucleotides align to TRBD1. V lost 10 bases, J lost 5 bases, and 13 bases stayed unmatched. The CDR3 has 15 amino acids. Germline V lookup: CDR1 ENHRY, CDR2 SYGVKD. The CDR3 here is CATGSGTGADQPQHF. The DNA of the CDR3 is TGTGCCACCGGTTCCGGGACAGGAGCCGATCAGCCCCAGCATTTT.

This clonotype turned up a few times. The rearrangement joins TRBV20-1 to TRBJ1-1; possibly TRBD1 for D (6 bases). The ends were cut back, 3 bases at V and 1 base at J, with 12 bases in the middle. CDR1 and CDR2 from the germline V gene are DFQATT and SNEGSKA (reference sequence). The CDR3 runs 14 residues. The CDR3 bases are TGCAGTGCTAGCAGTGGGACATCGAACACTGAAGCTTTCTTT. Translating it yields CSASSGTSNTEAFF.

This clonotype has only a few counts. The CDR3 DNA sequence: TGTGCCAGCAGCTTAAGGGCAGGTTCCTACGAGCAGTACTTC. Its protein product is CASSLRAGSYEQYF. The V and J genes are TRBV7-2 and TRBJ2-7, with D uncertain. V was shortened by 2 bases and J by 1 base, with 9 bases between the two germline ends. This CDR3 comprises 14 residues. Per the germline V gene, CDR1 is SGHTA and CDR2 is FQGNSA.

This chain links TRBV28 with TRBJ1-2; D gene unclear. Deletions cut 5 bases from V and 8 bases from J, with 15 bases between. The CDR3 has 13 residues. Germline CDR1 reads MDHEN; CDR2 reads SYDVKM. In DNA, the CDR3 is TGTGCCAGCAGTCCCCCTGTCTTGGGCGGCTACACCTTC. This encodes CASSPPVLGGYTF.

This clonotype was recorded many times. This chain joins TRBV5-1 and TRBJ2-5; 7 bases fit TRBD1. Trimming cost V 4 bases and J 5 bases; bases outside gene matches: 8. CDR3 length: 14 residues. Germline V gene lookup returns CDR1 SGHRS and CDR2 YFSETQ. The CDR3 DNA sequence: TGCGCCAGCAGCGCGACAGGGATCTACGAGACCCAGTACTTC. Its translation is CASSATGIYETQYF.

The V call is TRBV3-1, the J call TRBJ1-1; D is undetermined. The length of the CDR3 is 13 residues. CDR1 and CDR2 (germline): LGHDT, YNNKEL (reference sequence). Trimming removed 4 bases at V and 5 bases at J, with 11 bases between. CDR3 sequence: CASSRRVGTEAFF. In nucleotides, the CDR3 is TGTGCCAGCAGCCGACGGGTGGGGACTGAAGCTTTCTTT.

The count of this clonotype is one. This chain connects TRBV28 to TRBJ2-5; D is unresolved. V was pared by 6 bases and J by 4 bases, with 15 bases between. There are 14 residues in the CDR3. Per germline, CDR1 MDHEN and CDR2 SYDVKM. The CDR3 sequence: CASRQRHYTETQYF. As DNA, the CDR3 is TGTGCCAGCAGGCAGCGACATTATACAGAGACCCAGTACTTC.

This clonotype was recorded at least ten times. The gene calls are TRBV7-2 and TRBJ1-1; D uncertain. Germline V lookup: CDR1 SGHTA, CDR2 FQGNSA. The CDR3 consists of 14 residues. V lost 1 base, J lost 0 bases, and 6 bases lay in between. The CDR3 DNA reads TGTGCCAGCAGCTTAGTCTCCTTGAACACTGAAGCTTTCTTT. Encoded protein: CASSLVSLNTEAFF. Complete variable domain (other parts from reference TRBV7-2 and TRBJ1-1): GAGVSQSPSNKVTEKGKDVELRCDPISGHTALYWYRQSLGQGLEFLIYFQGNSAPDKSGLPSDRFSAERTGGSVSTLTIQRTQQEDSAVYLCASSLVSLNTEAFFGQGTRLTVV.

This chain joins TRBV10-2 and TRBJ1-1; TRBD1 matches at 9 bases. Trimming removed 8 bases from V and 1 base from J; junction bases left unmatched: 17. The germline CDR1 and CDR2 sequences are WSHSY and SAAADI. The CDR3 runs 18 residues. The CDR3 DNA reads as TGCGCCAGCCAGGGGGGGGACAGGGTGGCCTCCGAGAACACTGAAGCTTTCTTT. Translating it yields CASQGGDRVASENTEAFF.

This clonotype was detected only a few times. The chain joins TRBV9 to TRBJ2-1; 7 bases match TRBD1. The CDR3 contains 12 residues. Germline CDR1 SGDLS, CDR2 YYNGEE. V gave up 4 bases and J gave up 10 bases; unmatched junction bases: 5. The CDR3 DNA is TGTGCCAGCAGCATACAGGGGCGCGAGCAGTTCTTC. It yields the protein CASSIQGREQFF.

This clonotype was detected many times. J is TRBJ2-1 and V is TRBV7-9, with 15 bases that match TRBD2. Germline trimming cut 4 bases from V and 4 bases from J; bases unmatched to any gene: 14. The CDR3 has 20 amino acids. The V gene's germline CDR1 is SEHNR and CDR2 FQNEAQ (reference sequence). CDR3 in amino acids: CASSSPHTPGTSGGYNEQFF. CDR3 sequence (DNA): TGTGCCAGCAGCTCACCACACACACCGGGGACTAGCGGGGGGTACAATGAGCAGTTCTTC.

The sample holds many counts of this clonotype. The chain uses TRBV4-2 and TRBJ2-7; D is possibly TRBD1 or TRBD2 (5 bases each). Deletions cut 2 bases from V and 0 bases from J, with 20 bases between. CDR3 length equals 18 residues. Germline CDR1 LGHNA, CDR2 YNFKEQ. The CDR3 spells CASSQRAQERGSSYEQYF. The CDR3 nucleotides are TGTGCCAGCAGCCAACGTGCTCAGGAGAGGGGAAGCTCCTACGAGCAGTACTTC.

This clonotype was seen repeatedly, ten times or more. The rearrangement joins TRBV10-3 to TRBJ2-5; maybe TRBD1 (6 bases). Germline loops: CDR1 ENHRY, CDR2 SYGVKD. The CDR3 contains 14 residues. The V end was cut by 3 bases, the J end by 2 bases, with 10 bases between. CDR3 sequence: CAISDGTTQETQYF. CDR3 DNA: TGTGCCATCAGTGACGGGACAACTCAAGAGACCCAGTACTTC.

This clonotype was counted only a few times. The rearrangement uses TRBV6-5 and TRBJ2-7; a possible D gene is TRBD1 (6 bases). The V and J ends lost 6 bases and 0 bases respectively, with 15 bases between them. Germline V CDR1 and CDR2: MNHEY, SVGAGI. The CDR3 sequence is 15 residues long. This CDR3 is CASSSGADSSYEQYF. CDR3 bases: TGTGCCAGCAGCTCCGGGGCGGACAGCTCCTACGAGCAGTACTTC.

This clonotype turned up a few times. The gene calls are TRBV29-1 and TRBJ1-1; unclear D gene. The germline V and J ends were trimmed by 0 bases and 4 bases, with 9 bases remaining between them. The CDR3 contains 13 residues. Germline V gives CDR1 SQVTM, CDR2 ANQGSEA. The CDR3 nucleotides are TGCAGCGTTGAAGATGGTTCGAGCACTGAAGCTTTCTTT. It is translated as CSVEDGSSTEAFF.

The table lists this clonotype with a few counts. This chain links TRBV2 with TRBJ2-2, with 8 bases lining up with TRBD1. Germline V gives CDR1 SNHLY, CDR2 FYNNEI. This CDR3 is 15 amino acids long. V shed 5 bases, J shed 7 bases, and the junction held 9 bases outside the gene matches. The CDR3 DNA follows: TGTGCCAGCAGTTTGGTGACAGGGGTCGGCGGGGAGCTGTTTTTT. Residues: CASSLVTGVGGELFF.

In regard to this clonotype: A much larger clonotype is one base distant, so this may be a read error. The rearrangement links TRBV6-5 to TRBJ1-2; 8 bases align to TRBD1. This CDR3 contains 17 residues. Per germline, CDR1 MNHEY and CDR2 SVGAGI. The DNA for the CDR3 is TGTGCCAGCTGTTACTCTGGACAGGGATCCCCTAACTATGGCTACACCTTC. Translating it yields CASCYSGQGSPNYGYTF.

Remarks on this clonotype: This may be a read error: a much more frequent sequence differs by one nucleotide. The rearrangement links TRBV9 to TRBJ2-1, with 10 bases that match TRBD2. Germline trimming cut 0 bases from V and 4 bases from J; bases unmatched to any gene: 10. The germline gives CDR1 SGDLS, CDR2 YYNGEE. The CDR3 extends over 18 amino acids. The CDR3 sequence: CASSVGLAGVQLYNEQFF. CDR3 coding DNA: TGTGCCAGCAGCGTAGGCCTAGCGGGAGTTCAGTTATACAATGAGCAGTTCTTC.